The 19 T cell receptor beta chains reported below all come from one sample, sequenced in a study of prognosis after radiotherapy for stage I lung cancer. TCR beta CDR3 was amplified from genomic DNA by two-round multiplex PCR. Gene-specific TRBV and TRBJ primers were used in PCR round one. TCRdb redid the calling of the multiplex PCR reads with MiXCR, one entry per CDR3 protein. Among around 63,000 distinct CDR3 sequences listed, more than 20% were seen once. The specimen was PBMCs, collected before or after stereotactic body radiation therapy (not recorded which). Every receptor here comes from a donor over 45 with non-small cell lung cancer.

This clonotype came up once. The junction departs from the called germline gene at one end, perhaps through a read error. V and J are TRBV10-3 and TRBJ2-7; D uncertain. CDR1 is ENHRY and CDR2 is SYGVKD in the germline V gene. This CDR3 region has 14 residues. CDR3 sequence reads: CALHPPRRSYEQYF. The CDR3 DNA follows: TGTGCCCTACACCCCCCCAGGCGCTCCTACGAGCAGTACTTT.

This clonotype was picked up many times. The chain combines TRBV7-8 with TRBJ2-2, with 12 bases aligning to TRBD2. CDR1 SGHVS and CDR2 FQNEAQ come from the germline V gene. V dropped 5 bases and J dropped 4; count of bases not matched to a gene: 5. This CDR3 contains 16 residues. The CDR3: CASSGGLAGGTGELFF. CDR3 DNA: TGTGCCAGCAGCGGGGGACTAGCGGGCGGCACCGGGGAGCTGTTTTTT. Looking up the rest from reference TRBV7-8 and TRBJ2-2 gives the full variable domain: GAGVSQSPRYKVAKRGQDVALRCDPISGHVSLFWYQQALGQGPEFLTYFQNEAQLDKSGLPSDRFFAERPEGSVSTLKIQRTQQEDSAVYLCASSGGLAGGTGELFFGEGSRLTVL.

This clonotype was detected many times. The chain couples TRBV15 to TRBJ2-3, with D perhaps being TRBD1 or TRBD2 (5 bases each). The CDR3 sequence is 13 residues long. The V and J ends lost 8 bases and 2 bases respectively, with 11 bases between them. CDR1 is LNHNV, CDR2 YYDKDF, per germline (reference sequence). CDR3 in DNA: TGTGCCACCGGGGACGGCCCCACAGATACGCAGTATTTT. It specifies CATGDGPTDTQYF.

Regarding this clonotype: A far larger clone is a single base away, which makes a read error likely. This rearrangement joins TRBV6-2 or TRBV6-3 to TRBJ1-5; D gene uncertain. This CDR3 comprises 9 residues. Trimming removed 11 bases at V and 8 bases at J, with 7 bases between. Germline V gene sequence: CDR1 MNHEY, CDR2 SVGEGT. The CDR3 loop is CAAGKPQHF. As DNA, the CDR3 is TGTGCCGCAGGAAAGCCCCAGCATTTT.

This clonotype was counted ten times or more. The chain is built from TRBV14 and TRBJ2-7, with D maybe TRBD1 (5 bases). The CDR3 spans 16 residues. Per germline, CDR1 SGHDN and CDR2 FVKESK. Deletions cut 1 base from V and 4 bases from J, with 17 bases between. As DNA, the CDR3 is TGTGCCAGCAGCCAAGCCCCTGCCGGGCAGGGATACGAGCAGTACTTC. Amino acid sequence: CASSQAPAGQGYEQYF. Full variable domain (rest looked up from reference TRBV14 and TRBJ2-7): EAGVTQFPSHSVIEKGQTVTLRCDPISGHDNLYWYRRVMGKEIKFLLHFVKESKQDESGMPNNRFLAERTGGTYSTLKVQPAELEDSGVYFCASSQAPAGQGYEQYFGPGTRLTVT.

This clonotype was counted at least ten times. The chain links TRBV3-1 to TRBJ1-1; D is perhaps TRBD1 (5 bases). CDR1 and CDR2 from the germline V gene are LGHDT and YNNKEL (reference sequence). V lost 1 base and J lost 11, with 11 bases in between. The CDR3 spans 12 residues. CDR3 sequence reads: CASSQGGRVAFF. The CDR3 nucleotides read TGTGCCAGCAGCCAAGGGGGGAGAGTGGCTTTCTTT.

In this sample, this clonotype turned up many times. This rearrangement joins TRBV28 to TRBJ2-1, with D hard to call. Germline-derived CDR1 and CDR2 are MDHEN and SYDVKM. This CDR3 has 16 amino acids. V gave up 6 bases and J gave up 0 bases, with 15 bases separating them. The CDR3 sequence is CASSPPQMSSYNEQFF. The CDR3, as DNA: TGTGCCAGCAGCCCCCCTCAAATGAGCTCCTACAATGAGCAGTTCTTC.

This clonotype was recorded at least ten times. A much larger clone is a single base away; this may be a read error. The rearrangement joins TRBV7-2 to TRBJ1-6; 11 bases match TRBD1. The CDR3 runs 14 residues. Germline CDR1 and CDR2: SGHTA and FQGNSA. V was clipped by 4 bases and J by 10 bases; unmatched bases: 3. The chain's CDR3 is CASSSGTGGSPLHF. DNA for the CDR3: TGTGCCAGCAGCTCAGGGACAGGGGGATCACCCCTCCACTTT.

This clonotype was seen at least ten times. V gene TRBV4-3 combines with J gene TRBJ2-5, with 8 bases that match TRBD2. Germline V gene data show CDR1 as LGHNA and CDR2 as YSLEER. V lost 0 bases, J lost 7 bases, and 10 bases stayed unmatched. This CDR3 contains 16 residues. The CDR3 sequence is CASSQDLLGRGGTQYF. CDR3 sequence (DNA): TGCGCCAGCAGCCAAGATTTGTTGGGCCGGGGGGGGACCCAGTACTTC.

This clonotype showed up many times. The rearrangement links TRBV24-1 to TRBJ2-3; TRBD1 is a possible D gene (6 bases). This CDR3 has 16 residues. Germline V lookup: CDR1 KGHDR, CDR2 SFDVKD. Trimming pared 4 bases from V and 0 bases from J, leaving 13 bases between. This chain's CDR3 is CATSDRTGSSTDTQYF. CDR3 DNA sequence: TGTGCCACCAGTGACCGTACAGGGAGTAGCACAGATACGCAGTATTTT.

This clonotype was seen repeatedly, ten times or more. V usage is TRBV7-6 and J usage is TRBJ1-3, with D perhaps matching TRBD1 (6 bases). The CDR3 is 15 amino acids. CDR1 is SGHVS, CDR2 FNYEAQ, per germline. Deletions cut 4 bases from V and 4 bases from J, with 14 bases between. This chain's CDR3 is CASSSPGGLGNTIYF. The CDR3 DNA reads TGTGCCAGCAGCTCCCCGGGGGGGCTCGGAAACACCATATATTTT.

With regard to this clonotype: Since no conserved phenylalanine or tryptophan closes the CDR3, a read error is the likely cause. This sequence joins TRBV7-9 and TRBJ1-2; D is uncertain. The germline CDR1 and CDR2 sequences are SEHNR and FQNEAQ (reference sequence). This CDR3 is built from 12 residues. The CDR3 loop is CASRRQTYVYTL. As DNA, the CDR3 is TGTGCCAGCAGACGGCAGACCTATGTCTACACCCTC.

The DNA for the CDR3 is TGCAGTGCTAGTAGGGCGGGGGGGCGGTCAGATACGCAGTATTTT. Residues: CSASRAGGRSDTQYF. The rearrangement links TRBV20-1 to TRBJ2-3; the match to TRBD2 covers 9 bases. The V and J ends lost 3 bases and 4 bases, in that order; junction bases with no gene match: 8. CDR1 is DFQATT and CDR2 is SNEGSKA in the germline V gene (reference sequence). This CDR3 region has 15 residues.

There are many counts of this clonotype. The genes are TRBV6-2 or TRBV6-3 and TRBJ2-7, with D tentatively TRBD1 or TRBD2 (5 bases each). The CDR3 has 16 amino acids. V was cut by 0 bases and J by 7 bases, with 19 bases left in between. The germline V gene has CDR1 MNHEY and CDR2 SVGEGT. The CDR3 loop is CASSYSFSGALQEQYF. The CDR3 nucleotides read TGTGCCAGCAGTTACTCTTTCTCCGGGGCTTTACAAGAGCAGTACTTC.

This chain links TRBV11-3 with TRBJ2-7, with 11 bases identical to TRBD1. Germline V gene lookup returns CDR1 SGHNT and CDR2 YENEEA. CDR3 length: 13 residues. Trimming removed 4 bases from V and 6 bases from J; junction bases left unmatched: 2. This chain's CDR3 is CASSYGTGGEQYF. DNA of the CDR3: TGTGCCAGCAGCTACGGGACAGGGGGCGAGCAGTACTTC.

The sample holds many counts of this clonotype. The chain combines TRBV6-4 with TRBJ1-1; D is unresolved. Germline CDR1 and CDR2: MRHNA and SNTAGT. V lost 5 bases and J 1 base, leaving 8 bases between the germline ends. The CDR3 spans 13 residues. The CDR3 region has the DNA TGTGCCAGCAGTTACGGGTGGAACACTGAAGCTTTCTTT. This encodes CASSYGWNTEAFF.

Only one count was recorded for this clonotype. This rearrangement joins TRBV4-2 to TRBJ2-5, with 8 bases aligning to TRBD1. Germline CDR1 is LGHNA and CDR2 is YNFKEQ. Germline trimming cut 1 base from V and 0 bases from J; bases unmatched to any gene: 7. The CDR3 runs to 17 residues. CDR3 nucleotides: TGTGCCAGCAGCCAAGTGGCAGGGGGCTTTTACCAAGAGACCCAGTACTTC. Amino acid sequence: CASSQVAGGFYQETQYF.

This clonotype was seen repeatedly, ten times or more. The rearrangement links TRBV18 to TRBJ2-1; 8 bases match TRBD1. The CDR3 is made up of 16 amino acids. V trimming: 3 bases; J trimming: 7 bases; junction bases outside the gene matches: 11. CDR1 KGHSH and CDR2 LQKENI come from the germline V gene. The CDR3 loop reads CASSPPRGLQGNEQFF. The DNA for the CDR3 is TGTGCCAGCTCACCGCCCAGGGGGCTTCAGGGTAATGAGCAGTTCTTC. The variable domain in full, completed from reference TRBV18 and TRBJ2-1, reads NAGVMQNPRHLVRRRGQEARLRCSPMKGHSHVYWYRQLPEEGLKFMVYLQKENIIDESGMPKERFSAEFPKEGPSILRIQQVVRGDSAAYFCASSPPRGLQGNEQFFGPGTRLTVL.

This clonotype was counted a few times. At one end the junction does not follow the germline gene, possibly because of a read error. The genes are TRBV3-1 and TRBJ1-4, with 11 bases aligning to TRBD1. There are 15 residues in the CDR3. The germline V gene has CDR1 LGHDT and CDR2 YNNKEL (reference sequence). This chain's CDR3 is CAGSQTGTGGVKLFF. The CDR3, as DNA: TGTGCCGGCAGCCAAACCGGGACAGGGGGGGTAAAACTGTTTTTT.